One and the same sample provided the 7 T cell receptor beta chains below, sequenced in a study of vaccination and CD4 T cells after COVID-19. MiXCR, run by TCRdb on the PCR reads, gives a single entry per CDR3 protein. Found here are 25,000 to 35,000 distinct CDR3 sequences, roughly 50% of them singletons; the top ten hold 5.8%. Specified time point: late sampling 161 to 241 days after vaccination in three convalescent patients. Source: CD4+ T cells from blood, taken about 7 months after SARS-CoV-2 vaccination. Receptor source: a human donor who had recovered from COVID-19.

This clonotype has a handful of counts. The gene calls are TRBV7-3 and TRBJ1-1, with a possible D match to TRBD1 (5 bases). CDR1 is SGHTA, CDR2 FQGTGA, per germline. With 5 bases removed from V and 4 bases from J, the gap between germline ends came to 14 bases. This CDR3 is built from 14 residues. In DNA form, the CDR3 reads TGTGCCAGCAGCCGCGGAGGGCAGGGCACTGAAGCTTTCTTT. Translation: CASSRGGQGTEAFF.

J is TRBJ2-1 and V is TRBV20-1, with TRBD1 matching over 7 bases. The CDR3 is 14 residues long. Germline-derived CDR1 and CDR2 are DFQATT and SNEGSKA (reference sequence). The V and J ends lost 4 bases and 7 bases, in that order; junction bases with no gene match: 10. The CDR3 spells CSATTRDSYNEQFF. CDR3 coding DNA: TGCAGTGCTACAACCAGGGACAGTTATAATGAGCAGTTCTTC.

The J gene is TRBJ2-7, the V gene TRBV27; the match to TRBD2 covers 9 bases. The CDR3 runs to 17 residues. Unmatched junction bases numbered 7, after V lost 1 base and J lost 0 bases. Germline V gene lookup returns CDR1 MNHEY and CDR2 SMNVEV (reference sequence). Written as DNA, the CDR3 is TGTGCCAGCAGTTTATGGGCTAGCGGGACTCACTCCTACGAGCAGTACTTC. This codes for CASSLWASGTHSYEQYF.

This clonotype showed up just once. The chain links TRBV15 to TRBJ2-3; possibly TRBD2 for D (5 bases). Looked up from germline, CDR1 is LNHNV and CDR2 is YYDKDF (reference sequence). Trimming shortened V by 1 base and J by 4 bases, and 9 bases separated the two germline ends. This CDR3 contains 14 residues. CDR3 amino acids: CATSRGGDADTQYF. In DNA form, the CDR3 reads TGTGCCACCAGCAGAGGGGGAGACGCAGATACGCAGTATTTT.

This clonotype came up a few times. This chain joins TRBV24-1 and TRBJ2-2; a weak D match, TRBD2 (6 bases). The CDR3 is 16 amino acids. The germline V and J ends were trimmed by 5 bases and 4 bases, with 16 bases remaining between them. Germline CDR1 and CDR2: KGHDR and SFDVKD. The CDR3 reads CATSGRAPFGTGELFF. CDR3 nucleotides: TGTGCCACCAGTGGGAGGGCCCCCTTCGGCACCGGGGAGCTGTTTTTT.

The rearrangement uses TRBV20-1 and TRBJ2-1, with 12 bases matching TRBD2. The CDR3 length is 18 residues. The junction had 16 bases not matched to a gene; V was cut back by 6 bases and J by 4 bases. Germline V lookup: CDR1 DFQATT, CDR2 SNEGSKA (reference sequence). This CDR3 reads CSAGGGFGGLAGYNEQFF. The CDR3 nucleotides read TGCAGTGCAGGGGGGGGTTTTGGCGGACTAGCGGGGTACAATGAGCAGTTCTTC.

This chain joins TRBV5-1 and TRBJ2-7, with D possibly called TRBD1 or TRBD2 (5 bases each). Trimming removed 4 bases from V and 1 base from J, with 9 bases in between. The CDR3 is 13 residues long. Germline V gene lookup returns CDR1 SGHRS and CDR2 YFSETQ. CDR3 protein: CASSRDGSYEQYF. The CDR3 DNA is TGCGCCAGCAGCCGGGACGGTTCCTACGAGCAGTACTTC.